This T cell receptor beta chain was retrieved from a study of blood T cell repertoires in COVID-19. Participant ages covered about 18 to 100 years across 24 US areas. The recovered donors of Cohort 3 showed two negative PCRs, clearance, or symptom resolution. V was trimmed by 1 base and J by 1 base, leaving 7 bases between them. Germline V lookup: CDR1 LGHNA, CDR2 YSLEER. The CDR3 loop spans 15 amino acids. Libraries were prepared by immunoSEQ multiplex PCR; TCRdb keeps only in-frame clonotypes and omits some of them. The sample has under 350,000 clones; roughly nine tenths are singletons. The chain combines TRBV4-3 with TRBJ1-4, with a possible D match to TRBD1 (5 bases). Sequenced: PBMCs or T cells enriched from blood (not recorded which). The TCR comes from a man in his fifties or sixties who had recovered from COVID-19. DNA for the CDR3: TGCGCCAGCAGCCAAGGGGGGGGAACTAATGAAAAACTGTTTTTT. Translating it yields CASSQGGGTNEKLFF.